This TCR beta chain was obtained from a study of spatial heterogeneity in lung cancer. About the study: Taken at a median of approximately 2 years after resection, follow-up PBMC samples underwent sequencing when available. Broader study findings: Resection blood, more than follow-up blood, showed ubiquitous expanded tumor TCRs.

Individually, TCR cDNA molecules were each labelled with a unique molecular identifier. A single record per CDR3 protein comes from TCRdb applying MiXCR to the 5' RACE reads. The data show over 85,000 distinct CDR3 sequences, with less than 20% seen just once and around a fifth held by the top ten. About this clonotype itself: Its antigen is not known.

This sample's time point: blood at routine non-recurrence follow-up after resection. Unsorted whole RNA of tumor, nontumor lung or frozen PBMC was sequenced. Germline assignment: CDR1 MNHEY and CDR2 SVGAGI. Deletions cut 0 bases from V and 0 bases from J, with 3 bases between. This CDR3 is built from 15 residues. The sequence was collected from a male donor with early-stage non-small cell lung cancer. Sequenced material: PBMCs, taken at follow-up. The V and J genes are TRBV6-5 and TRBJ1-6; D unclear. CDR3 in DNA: TGTGCCAGCAGTTACTCAGGCTCCTATAATTCACCCCTCCACTTT. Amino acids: CASSYSGSYNSPLHF.